The 32 T cell receptor beta chains given below trace back to one sample, sequenced in a study of beta chain features in type 1 diabetes. Study-level points and caveats: Among patients with Type 1 diabetes, TCRB CDR3s were moderately but significantly shorter in every one of the four CD4+ subsets.

For these TCRs, the target antigens are not known. The whole isolated RNA underwent reverse transcription, so sequencing captured expressed TCRB transcripts. Clones were read by immunoSEQ multiplex PCR, and TCRdb kept only the in-frame ones, dropping some. In the table there are 630,000 or so clones, around 15% of which are singletons. Sample: naive CD4+ T cells from blood. These receptors came from a young man with type 1 diabetes.

This clone has just a few counts. CDR3 residues: CASSLGRREQYF. The CDR3 coding sequence is TGTGCCAGCAGTTTAGGGCGACGCGAGCAGTACTTC. The V gene is TRBV27, the J gene TRBJ2-7, with D uncertain. The V and J ends lost 2 bases and 6 bases respectively, with 8 bases between them. The CDR3 length is 12 residues. Germline V CDR1 and CDR2: MNHEY, SMNVEV (reference sequence).

The chain employs TRBV2 and TRBJ2-5; D uncertain. V gave up 7 bases and J gave up 0 bases, with 6 bases separating them. This CDR3 comprises 12 residues. Germline-derived CDR1 and CDR2 are SNHLY and FYNNEI. The CDR3 spells CASTTYQETQYF. The CDR3 nucleotides are TGTGCCAGCACGACGTACCAAGAGACCCAGTACTTC.

The J gene is TRBJ2-7, the V gene TRBV30; the match to TRBD1 covers 9 bases. Trimming removed 6 bases from V and 2 bases from J; junction bases left unmatched: 5. CDR1 and CDR2 from the germline V gene are GTSNPN and SVGIG (reference sequence). The CDR3 is made up of 13 amino acids. CDR3 sequence reads: CACAWDRAYEQYF. The CDR3 DNA reads TGTGCCTGTGCTTGGGACAGGGCCTACGAGCAGTACTTC.

The chain carries TRBV6-5 and TRBJ1-6; no clear D gene. The CDR3 runs to 13 residues. Per the germline V gene, CDR1 is MNHEY and CDR2 is SVGAGI. The V end was cut by 5 bases, the J end by 14 bases, with 16 bases between. DNA for the CDR3: TGTGCCAGCAGTCCCCTACCGGTATTCACCCTCCACTTT. Amino acids: CASSPLPVFTLHF.

This clone was picked up a small number of times. This chain joins TRBV25-1 and TRBJ2-7, with a tentative D call TRBD1 (6 bases). The V gene lost 4 bases and the J gene lost 3 bases, with 7 bases spanning the gap. CDR1 is MGHDK, CDR2 SYGVNS, per germline. The CDR3 consists of 12 residues. CDR3 sequence: CASSGQVYEQYF. CDR3 sequence (DNA): TGTGCCAGCAGTGGACAGGTCTACGAGCAGTACTTC.

This clone was found a few times. The CDR3 DNA follows: TGTGCCAGCAGTAATGACAGGGCCGGGGGCAATCAGCCCCAGCATTTT. Translated: CASSNDRAGGNQPQHF. The rearrangement uses TRBV7-2 and TRBJ1-5, with 7 bases identical to TRBD1. The V segment lost 6 bases and the J segment 2 bases; nucleotides outside the gene matches: 10. The germline gives CDR1 SGHTA, CDR2 FQGNSA. This CDR3 region has 16 residues.

There are a few counts of this clone. The gene calls are TRBV19 and TRBJ1-3; 10 nucleotides match TRBD1. CDR1 is LNHDA, CDR2 SQIVND, per germline (reference sequence). Unmatched junction bases numbered 4, after V lost 6 bases and J lost 2 bases. The CDR3 runs 15 residues. CDR3 sequence (DNA): TGTGCCAGTAGCCCCGGGACAGGGGCTGGAAACACCATATATTTT. Translated: CASSPGTGAGNTIYF. The variable domain in full, with the rest retrieved from reference TRBV19 and TRBJ1-3, is DGGITQSPKYLFRKEGQNVTLSCEQNLNHDAMYWYRQDPGQGLRLIYYSQIVNDFQKGDIAEGYSVSREKKESFPLTVTSAQKNPTAFYLCASSPGTGAGNTIYFGEGSWLTVV.

In this sample, this clone turned up a few times. This chain connects TRBV19 to TRBJ2-1, with D possibly TRBD1 on 5 matching bases. There are 15 residues in the CDR3. Trimming left V 1 base short and J 10 bases short, with 17 bases between. Germline CDR1 reads LNHDA; CDR2 reads SQIVND (reference sequence). CDR3 nucleotide sequence: TGTGCCAGTAGTATAGGGCGGCCCCAGGGAAGAGAGCAGTTCTTC. It is translated as CASSIGRPQGREQFF.

This clone was seen a few times. This chain uses TRBV4-3 with TRBJ1-6; maybe TRBD1 (6 bases). The V end was cut by 4 bases, the J end by 10 bases, with 14 bases between. The CDR3 is 14 residues long. The germline V gene encodes CDR1 LGHNA and CDR2 YSLEER. The CDR3 loop is CASSPSQGRSPLHF. The DNA for the CDR3 is TGCGCCAGCAGCCCGTCACAGGGACGATCACCCCTCCACTTT.

This clone was found a few times. The V call is TRBV30, the J call TRBJ1-1; the D gene is possibly TRBD1 (6 bases). Per the germline V gene, CDR1 is GTSNPN and CDR2 is SVGIG (reference sequence). V was cut by 6 bases and J by 4 bases, with 15 bases left in between. The CDR3 runs 13 residues. Written as DNA, the CDR3 is TGTGCCTGTACCGGGACACTCACCACTGAAGCTTTCTTT. Translated: CACTGTLTTEAFF.

This clone was seen a handful of times. The chain employs TRBV27 and TRBJ2-1; D gene uncertain. The germline CDR1 and CDR2 sequences are MNHEY and SMNVEV (reference sequence). Trimming shortened V by 0 bases and J by 7 bases, and 19 bases separated the two germline ends. The CDR3 consists of 17 residues. The CDR3 spells CASSLSSINLLGNEQFF. In DNA form, the CDR3 reads TGTGCCAGCAGTTTATCGAGTATAAATCTCCTTGGGAATGAGCAGTTCTTC.

This clone was counted a few times. The chain uses TRBV14 and TRBJ1-4; 8 positions agree with TRBD1. Germline V CDR1 and CDR2: SGHDN, FVKESK. The CDR3 is 14 residues long. J was trimmed by 8 bases and V by 4 bases; bases with no gene match: 6. CDR3: CASSPRGLREKLFF. In nucleotides, the CDR3 is TGTGCCAGCAGCCCCAGGGGGCTGAGAGAAAAACTGTTTTTT. The whole variable domain, remainder taken from reference TRBV14 and TRBJ1-4, is EAGVTQFPSHSVIEKGQTVTLRCDPISGHDNLYWYRRVMGKEIKFLLHFVKESKQDESGMPNNRFLAERTGGTYSTLKVQPAELEDSGVYFCASSPRGLREKLFFGSGTQLSVL.

V gene TRBV14 combines with J gene TRBJ1-2, with D perhaps matching TRBD1 (6 bases). Trimming shortened V by 0 bases and J by 1 base, and 15 bases separated the two germline ends. The CDR3 consists of 17 residues. Germline V lookup: CDR1 SGHDN, CDR2 FVKESK. The CDR3 DNA follows: TGTGCCAGCAGCCAAGAAACGGACAGCCGTTATAACTATGGCTACACCTTC. Translating gives CASSQETDSRYNYGYTF.

This clone was counted between two and nine times. The chain joins TRBV30 to TRBJ1-3; possible D gene TRBD1, 5 bases. This CDR3 has 16 residues. Trimming shortened V by 5 bases and J by 0 bases, and 17 bases separated the two germline ends. The germline gives CDR1 GTSNPN, CDR2 SVGIG (reference sequence). The DNA for the CDR3 is TGTGCCTGGGGGAGGGGAGGGAGCCTCTCTGGAAACACCATATATTTT. It yields the protein CAWGRGGSLSGNTIYF.

The CDR3 sequence is CATSVNRGQETQYF. The CDR3 coding sequence is TGTGCCACCAGCGTAAACAGGGGGCAAGAGACCCAGTACTTC. The chain links TRBV15 to TRBJ2-5; TRBD1 matches at 8 bases. Germline trimming cut 5 bases from V and 2 bases from J; bases unmatched to any gene: 4. The CDR3 extends over 14 amino acids. Germline values: CDR1 LNHNV, CDR2 YYDKDF (reference sequence).

The chain carries TRBV7-9 and TRBJ2-5; 15 positions match TRBD2. After removal of 3 bases from V and 4 bases from J, the junction contained 3 bases not matched to a gene. The CDR3 length is 16 residues. The germline gives CDR1 SEHNR, CDR2 FQNEAQ (reference sequence). The DNA of the CDR3 is TGTGCCAGCAGCTTGGGACTAGCGGGAGGTGGAGAGACCCAGTACTTC. Protein sequence: CASSLGLAGGGETQYF.

V gene TRBV7-2 combines with J gene TRBJ2-5, with D maybe TRBD2 (5 bases). The CDR3 extends over 14 amino acids. V lost 5 bases, J lost 2 bases, and 12 bases lay in between. The germline gives CDR1 SGHTA, CDR2 FQGNSA. The CDR3 reads CASSLSGIQETQYF. The CDR3 DNA follows: TGTGCCAGCAGCCTATCCGGGATACAAGAGACCCAGTACTTC.

This CDR3 reads CASSLGQSLYISYEQYF. The DNA for the CDR3 is TGTGCCAGCAGCTTGGGACAGTCTCTTTACATCTCCTACGAGCAGTACTTC. The rearrangement joins TRBV5-6 to TRBJ2-7, with TRBD1 as a possible D gene (5 bases). This CDR3 has 17 amino acids. The V gene lost 0 bases and the J gene lost 0 bases, with 16 bases spanning the gap. Germline CDR1 reads SGHDT; CDR2 reads YYEEEE.

The chain couples TRBV28 to TRBJ2-7, with D unresolved. Trimming left V 3 bases short and J 4 bases short, with 16 bases between. The CDR3 loop spans 15 amino acids. Germline CDR1 MDHEN, CDR2 SYDVKM. CDR3 loop: CASSFQTRPAYEQYF. In DNA form, the CDR3 reads TGTGCCAGCAGTTTCCAGACTCGGCCGGCTTACGAGCAGTACTTC.

The chain is built from TRBV5-6 and TRBJ2-1; 8 nucleotides line up with TRBD2. Per the germline V gene, CDR1 is SGHDT and CDR2 is YYEEEE. V lost 4 bases and J lost 0; bases outside the gene matches: 9. There are 17 residues in the CDR3. The CDR3 loop is CASSHFWSGSSYNEQFF. In DNA form, the CDR3 reads TGTGCCAGCAGCCATTTTTGGAGCGGGAGCTCCTACAATGAGCAGTTCTTC.

In this sample, this clone turned up a few times. The chain joins TRBV19 to TRBJ1-5, with D perhaps TRBD1 (5 bases). Trimming removed 1 base from V and 5 bases from J, with 6 bases in between. The length of the CDR3 is 13 residues. Germline assignment: CDR1 LNHDA and CDR2 SQIVND (reference sequence). As DNA, the CDR3 is TGTGCCAGTAGTATAGTGGGGGATCAGCCCCAGCATTTT. It yields the protein CASSIVGDQPQHF.

The chain employs TRBV9 and TRBJ2-7, with 8 positions matching TRBD2. CDR1 and CDR2 from the germline V gene are SGDLS and YYNGEE. V was pared by 4 bases and J by 0 bases, with 9 bases of the junction left unmatched. The CDR3 sequence is 16 residues long. The CDR3 protein is CASSHILAASSYEQYF. CDR3 in DNA: TGTGCCAGCAGCCATATACTAGCGGCGAGCTCCTACGAGCAGTACTTC. The full variable domain, rest sourced from reference TRBV9 and TRBJ2-7, is DSGVTQTPKHLITATGQRVTLRCSPRSGDLSVYWYQQSLDQGLQFLIQYYNGEERAKGNILERFSAQQFPDLHSELNLSSLELGDSALYFCASSHILAASSYEQYFGPGTRLTVT.

Here the CDR3 DNA reads TGTGCCAGCAGCTTATTGGGTGTGAGTAATGAAAAACTGTTTTTT. This gives the protein CASSLLGVSNEKLFF. The chain recombines TRBV7-2 with TRBJ1-4, with D uncertain. Per the germline V gene, CDR1 is SGHTA and CDR2 is FQGNSA. Trimming stripped 2 bases from V and 4 bases from J, with 11 bases between. The CDR3 runs 15 residues.

J is TRBJ1-2 and V is TRBV6-5, with 11 positions matching TRBD1. V gave up 6 bases and J gave up 4 bases; unmatched junction bases: 4. The CDR3 extends over 14 amino acids. Germline lookup yields CDR1 MNHEY and CDR2 SVGAGI. In DNA, the CDR3 is TGTGCCAGCAGAAGGGACAGGGGGATCTATGGCTACACCTTC. It encodes CASRRDRGIYGYTF.

There are a few counts of this clone. The chain couples TRBV2 to TRBJ2-5, with 11 positions matching TRBD2. The trim removed 5 bases at V and 5 bases at J, leaving 1 base unmatched. The CDR3 runs to 13 residues. Germline loops: CDR1 SNHLY, CDR2 FYNNEI. The CDR3 nucleotides are TGTGCCAGCAGTTCTAGCGGGGGGGAGACCCAGTACTTC. It specifies CASSSSGGETQYF.

Worth noting for this clone: The same CDR3 arises from other DNA sequences in this sample as well. CDR3 DNA sequence: TGCGCCAGCAGCTCGCAGGGCGAGCAGTACTTC. It is translated as CASSSQGEQYF. The chain recombines TRBV5-1 with TRBJ2-7, with D perhaps TRBD1 (5 bases). The CDR3 spans 11 residues. The V gene lost 3 bases and the J gene lost 6 bases, with 7 bases spanning the gap. Germline-derived CDR1 and CDR2 are SGHRS and YFSETQ.

CDR3 sequence: CASSEAPLGELFF. CDR3 nucleotide sequence: TGTGCCAGCAGCGAGGCCCCTCTCGGGGAGCTGTTTTTT. V is TRBV9 and J is TRBJ2-2; D is uncertain. CDR1 is SGDLS and CDR2 is YYNGEE in the germline V gene. The CDR3 is made up of 13 amino acids. V dropped 3 bases and J dropped 7 bases, with 10 bases sitting between them.

This chain links TRBV2 with TRBJ1-2; TRBD1 matches at 11 bases. The CDR3 loop spans 14 amino acids. Losses at the gene ends were 5 bases for V and 6 bases for J; bases not matched to a gene: 5. Germline CDR1 reads SNHLY; CDR2 reads FYNNEI. CDR3 bases: TGTGCCAGCAGTAGGGACAGGGGGGTGAATGGCTACACCTTC. This codes for CASSRDRGVNGYTF.

V is TRBV25-1 and J is TRBJ2-4; D is undetermined. Trimming took 2 bases from V and 6 from J, leaving 8 bases between them. Germline CDR1 is MGHDK and CDR2 is SYGVNS. There are 13 residues in the CDR3. The CDR3 here is CASSEVDRNIQYF. The CDR3 DNA is TGTGCCAGCAGTGAAGTGGACCGAAACATTCAGTACTTC.

The chain has TRBV29-1 and TRBJ1-1, with 7 bases fitting TRBD1. V was clipped by 7 bases and J by 4 bases; unmatched bases: 3. Germline CDR1 is SQVTM and CDR2 is ANQGSEA. This CDR3 region has 11 residues. For the CDR3, the DNA is TGCAGCGGGCAGGGGGGCACTGAAGCTTTCTTT. Translation gives CSGQGGTEAFF.

This clone was seen only a few times. The chain recombines TRBV7-9 with TRBJ2-7, with a tentative D call TRBD2 (7 bases). Between the trimmed V and J ends, which lost 2 bases and 0 bases, there was a span of 11 bases. Looked up from germline, CDR1 is SEHNR and CDR2 is FQNEAQ (reference sequence). The CDR3 has 15 residues. In nucleotides, the CDR3 is TGTGCCAGCAGCTTATTAGGGGGGGACTCCTACGAGCAGTACTTC. It encodes CASSLLGGDSYEQYF.

This clone was seen more than once but under ten times. The rearrangement links TRBV5-1 to TRBJ2-7, with no clear D. This CDR3 is built from 14 residues. V was cut by 0 bases and J by 3 bases, with 10 bases left in between. Germline V gene lookup returns CDR1 SGHRS and CDR2 YFSETQ. This CDR3 is CASSLEAEYYEQYF. As DNA, the CDR3 is TGCGCCAGCAGCTTGGAGGCAGAATACTACGAGCAGTACTTC.